These 16 T cell receptor beta chains share one sample of origin, sequenced in a study of blood T cell repertoires in COVID-19. The data were produced by immunoSEQ multiplex PCR, yet TCRdb's version contains in-frame clones alone and is incomplete. The repertoire consists of tens of thousands of clones, with around 80% occurring once and the leading ten covering 35% to 45%. The sample consisted of peripheral blood. Every receptor here comes from a woman older than 75 with active or convalescent COVID-19.

This clone has a single count. The chain recombines TRBV28 with TRBJ1-1; 10 positions match TRBD1. V lost 5 bases to trimming and J lost 5 bases; unmatched junction nucleotides: 5. CDR1 is MDHEN, CDR2 SYDVKM, per germline. This CDR3 has 14 amino acids. Written as DNA, the CDR3 is TGTGCCAGCAGTCCGGGACAGGGGCAAACTGAAGCTTTCTTT. This translates into CASSPGQGQTEAFF.

This chain connects TRBV19 to TRBJ1-1; D perhaps matches TRBD1 (6 bases). Trimming shortened V by 3 bases and J by 1 base, and 15 bases separated the two germline ends. There are 16 residues in the CDR3. CDR1 LNHDA and CDR2 SQIVND come from the germline V gene (reference sequence). This chain's CDR3 is CASSISGGASNTEAFF. In DNA form, the CDR3 reads TGTGCCAGTAGTATTTCGGGGGGCGCCTCGAACACTGAAGCTTTCTTT. The full variable domain, in which reference TRBV19 and TRBJ1-1 provide the parts outside the CDR3, is DGGITQSPKYLFRKEGQNVTLSCEQNLNHDAMYWYRQDPGQGLRLIYYSQIVNDFQKGDIAEGYSVSREKKESFPLTVTSAQKNPTAFYLCASSISGGASNTEAFFGQGTRLTVV.

This chain uses TRBV6-5 with TRBJ2-1; no reliable D call. CDR1 and CDR2 (germline): MNHEY, SVGAGI. V lost 6 bases, J lost 9 bases, and 9 bases lay in between. This CDR3 is 11 amino acids long. CDR3: CASRISFEQFF. CDR3 coding DNA: TGTGCCAGCAGGATTAGTTTTGAGCAGTTCTTC.

The V call is TRBV6-5, the J call TRBJ2-1; a weak D match, TRBD1 (6 bases). CDR1 and CDR2 (germline): MNHEY, SVGAGI. V gave up 7 bases and J gave up 4 bases, with 8 bases separating them. This CDR3 spans 12 amino acids. The chain's CDR3 is CASKDSYNEQFF. CDR3 nucleotides: TGTGCCAGCAAGGACAGTTACAATGAGCAGTTCTTC.

The V call is TRBV5-4, the J call TRBJ1-1; 7 bases agree with TRBD1. Germline CDR1 reads SGHNT; CDR2 reads YYREEE (reference sequence). The CDR3 is 13 amino acids. J lost 6 bases, V lost 10 bases, and 12 bases had no gene match. As DNA, the CDR3 is TGTGCCGGAAGGAAGACAGGGTTTGCTGAAGCTTTCTTT. Protein: CAGRKTGFAEAFF.

The CDR3 coding sequence is TGTGCCAGCAGCTATACAGGGATGGGGGATACGCAGTATTTT. It encodes CASSYTGMGDTQYF. This rearrangement joins TRBV6-2 or TRBV6-3 to TRBJ2-3; a possible D gene is TRBD1 (6 bases). This CDR3 is built from 14 residues. Germline V lookup: CDR1 MNHEY, CDR2 SVGEGT. Trimming shortened V by 6 bases and J by 6 bases, and 16 bases separated the two germline ends.

The rearrangement joins TRBV14 to TRBJ2-1, with D possibly being TRBD2 (5 bases). The CDR3 contains 17 residues. Germline CDR1 and CDR2: SGHDN and FVKESK. V gave up 0 bases and J gave up 9 bases, with 21 bases separating them. In nucleotides, the CDR3 is TGTGCCAGCAGCCAAGAACTTTCCCCCCGGGCGGGTGCTGAGCAGTTCTTC. This codes for CASSQELSPRAGAEQFF.

This chain joins TRBV27 and TRBJ2-7; 10 bases agree with TRBD2. The germline gives CDR1 MNHEY, CDR2 SMNVEV (reference sequence). V lost 3 bases and J lost 2; bases outside the gene matches: 4. The CDR3 has 15 residues. CDR3 nucleotides: TGTGCCAGCAGTTTCGGAGCGGGAGGGGCCTACGAGCAGTACTTC. Translation: CASSFGAGGAYEQYF.

The rearrangement uses TRBV4-3 and TRBJ2-3, with a tentative D call TRBD2 (6 bases). This CDR3 contains 17 residues. From germline, CDR1 is LGHNA and CDR2 YSLEER. The V end lost 0 bases, the J end lost 2 bases, and 15 bases lay between the germline ends. The CDR3 loop reads CASSQDVSSALTDTQYF. The CDR3 DNA reads as TGCGCCAGCAGCCAAGATGTTTCTAGCGCCCTCACAGATACGCAGTATTTT.

The V and J genes are TRBV19 and TRBJ2-5, with unresolved D. This CDR3 has 12 amino acids. Germline values: CDR1 LNHDA, CDR2 SQIVND (reference sequence). V was pared by 4 bases and J by 2 bases, with 5 bases between. The CDR3 region is CASSRGQETQYF. In nucleotides, the CDR3 is TGTGCCAGTAGTAGAGGACAAGAGACCCAGTACTTC.

This clone appeared once. The genes are TRBV24-1 and TRBJ1-1, with TRBD1 matching 7 bases. The CDR3 has 15 amino acids. The J segment lost 3 bases and the V segment lost 2 bases, leaving 5 bases of the junction unmatched. Germline values: CDR1 KGHDR, CDR2 SFDVKD. CDR3 residues: CATSDSRQGDTEAFF. The DNA for the CDR3 is TGTGCCACCAGTGATTCTAGGCAGGGGGACACTGAAGCTTTCTTT.

The chain has TRBV15 and TRBJ2-1; 8 bases agree with TRBD1. Germline V gene sequence: CDR1 LNHNV, CDR2 YYDKDF (reference sequence). The CDR3 is 15 residues long. The trim removed 4 bases at V and 7 bases at J, leaving 9 bases unmatched. CDR3 amino acids: CATSMMGQVINEQFF. The CDR3 nucleotides read TGTGCCACCAGCATGATGGGACAGGTAATAAATGAGCAGTTCTTC.

This clone was found once. The chain joins TRBV28 to TRBJ1-4; D is perhaps TRBD1 (5 bases). Germline loops: CDR1 MDHEN, CDR2 SYDVKM. Trimming cost V 7 bases and J 4 bases, with 13 bases left between them. There are 14 residues in the CDR3. CDR3 protein: CASNPRGGNEKLFF. In DNA form, the CDR3 reads TGTGCCAGCAATCCTCGGGGGGGTAATGAAAAACTGTTTTTT.

This clone appeared once. J is TRBJ1-1 and V is TRBV3-1 (or the pseudogene TRBV3-2); D possibly corresponds to TRBD1 (5 bases). Germline V lookup: CDR1 LGHDT, CDR2 YNNKEL (reference sequence). CDR3 length equals 15 residues. Between the trimmed V and J ends, which lost 1 base and 4 bases, there was a span of 13 bases. The CDR3 reads CASSQVARVSTEAFF. The CDR3 DNA sequence: TGTGCCAGCAGCCAAGTTGCCAGGGTGAGCACTGAAGCTTTCTTT.

The table lists this clone with a few counts. The chain uses TRBV7-9 and TRBJ2-7; TRBD1 aligns across 11 bases. The CDR3 spans 17 residues. Losses at the gene ends were 4 bases for V and 2 bases for J; bases not matched to a gene: 10. The germline V gene encodes CDR1 SEHNR and CDR2 FQNEAQ (reference sequence). The chain's CDR3 is CASSSDWPGQGAYEQYF. DNA for the CDR3: TGTGCCAGCAGCTCGGACTGGCCGGGACAGGGGGCCTACGAGCAGTACTTC.

The rearrangement joins TRBV4-1 to TRBJ1-2; D unresolved. CDR1 and CDR2 from the germline V gene are MGHRA and YSYEKL. This CDR3 contains 15 residues. The V end was cut by 0 bases, the J end by 4 bases, with 12 bases between. This chain's CDR3 is CASSQDRGLIYGYTF. Here the CDR3 DNA reads TGCGCCAGCAGCCAAGATCGAGGGCTAATCTATGGCTACACCTTC.